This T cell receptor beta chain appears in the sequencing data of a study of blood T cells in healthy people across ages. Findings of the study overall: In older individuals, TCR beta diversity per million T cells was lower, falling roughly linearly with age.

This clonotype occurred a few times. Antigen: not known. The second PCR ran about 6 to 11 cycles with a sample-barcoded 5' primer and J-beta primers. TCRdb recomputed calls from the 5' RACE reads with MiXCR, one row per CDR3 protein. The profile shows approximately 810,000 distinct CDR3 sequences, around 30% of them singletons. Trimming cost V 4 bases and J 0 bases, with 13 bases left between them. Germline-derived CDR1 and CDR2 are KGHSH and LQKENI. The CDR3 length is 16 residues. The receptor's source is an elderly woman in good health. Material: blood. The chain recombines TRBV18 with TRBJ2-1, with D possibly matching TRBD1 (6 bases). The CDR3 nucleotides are TGTGCCAGCTCACAGTCCGGGACAACCTCCTACAATGAGCAGTTCTTC. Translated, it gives CASSQSGTTSYNEQFF.